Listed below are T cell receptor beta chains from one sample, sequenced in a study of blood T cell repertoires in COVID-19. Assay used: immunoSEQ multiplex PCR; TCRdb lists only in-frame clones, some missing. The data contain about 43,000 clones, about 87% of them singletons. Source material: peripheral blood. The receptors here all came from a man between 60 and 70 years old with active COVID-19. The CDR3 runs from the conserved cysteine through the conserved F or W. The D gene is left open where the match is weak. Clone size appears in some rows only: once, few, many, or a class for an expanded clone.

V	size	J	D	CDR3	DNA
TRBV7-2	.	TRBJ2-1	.	CASSINRYNEQFF	TGTGCCAGCAGCATAAACAGGTACAATGAGCAGTTCTTC
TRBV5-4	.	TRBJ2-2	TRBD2	CASSRGLAGAVGELFF	TGTGCCAGCAGCCGGGGACTAGCGGGAGCGGTCGGGGAGCTGTTTTTT
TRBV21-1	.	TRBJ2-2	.	CASSKEDRGRRTGELFF	TGTGCCAGCAGCAAAGAAGACAGGGGGCGGAGAACCGGGGAGCTGTTTTTT
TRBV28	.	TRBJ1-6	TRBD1	CASGLGQLNSPLHF	TGTGCCAGCGGGCTGGGACAGCTTAATTCACCCCTCCACTTT
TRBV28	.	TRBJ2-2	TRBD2	CASSPPGLQTGELFF	TGTGCCAGCAGTCCCCCGGGACTACAGACCGGGGAGCTGTTTTTT
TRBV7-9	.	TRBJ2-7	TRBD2	CASSLVPRTSGSLHYEQYF	TGTGCCAGCAGCTTAGTCCCCCGGACTAGCGGGAGTCTTCACTACGAGCAGTACTTC
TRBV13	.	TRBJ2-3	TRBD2	CASSLGLGTSVTDTQYF	TGTGCCAGCAGCTTAGGACTTGGGACTAGCGTGACAGATACGCAGTATTTT
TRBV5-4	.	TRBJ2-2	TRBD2	CASSPRTSVPNTGELFF	TGTGCCAGCAGCCCAAGAACTAGCGTTCCTAACACCGGGGAGCTGTTTTTT
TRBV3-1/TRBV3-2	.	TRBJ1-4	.	CASSQEWGRGEKLFF	TGTGCCAGCAGCCAAGAGTGGGGGCGCGGTGAAAAACTGTTTTTT
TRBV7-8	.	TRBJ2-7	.	CASRGRGSGKQYF	TGTGCCAGCAGGGGTAGAGGTAGTGGTAAGCAGTACTTC
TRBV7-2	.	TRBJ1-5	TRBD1	CASSLLGTGNQPQHF	TGTGCCAGCAGCTTGCTGGGGACAGGTAACCAGCCCCAGCATTTT
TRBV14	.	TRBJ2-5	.	CASSQAETQYF	TGTGCCAGCAGCCAAGCGGAGACCCAGTACTTC
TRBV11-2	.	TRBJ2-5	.	CASSLLGLMQETQYF	TGTGCCAGCAGCTTGTTAGGACTCATGCAAGAGACCCAGTACTTC
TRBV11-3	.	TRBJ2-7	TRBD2	CASNYLPGTKVCEQYF	TGTGCCAGCAACTACCTCCCCGGGACTAAGGTGTGTGAGCAGTACTTC
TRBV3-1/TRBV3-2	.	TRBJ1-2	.	CASSQHPRGDHPYGYTF	TGTGCCAGCAGTCAACACCCCCGGGGGGATCACCCCTATGGCTACACCTTC
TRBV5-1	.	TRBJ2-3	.	CASTSGRRTDTQYF	TGCGCCAGCACAAGTGGGAGAAGGACAGATACGCAGTATTTT
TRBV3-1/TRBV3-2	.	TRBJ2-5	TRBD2	CASSQTGRETQYF	TGTGCCAGCAGCCAGACCGGGAGGGAGACCCAGTACTTC
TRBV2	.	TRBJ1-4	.	CASSEGAVGGEKLFF	TGTGCCAGCAGTGAAGGGGCAGTAGGAGGTGAAAAACTGTTTTTT
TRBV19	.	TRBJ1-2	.	CASSIQGTNYGYTF	TGTGCCAGTAGTATTCAGGGAACTAACTATGGCTACACCTTC
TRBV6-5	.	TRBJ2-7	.	CASRGVGGGSYEQYF	TGTGCCAGCAGGGGGGTTGGGGGCGGTAGCTACGAGCAGTACTTC
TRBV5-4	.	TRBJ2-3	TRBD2	CASSKLSGGLGDTQYF	TGTGCCAGCAGCAAGCTTAGCGGGGGGCTGGGAGATACGCAGTATTTT
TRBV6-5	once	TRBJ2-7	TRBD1	CAIRDRVYEQYF	TGTGCCATCCGGGACAGGGTTTACGAGCAGTACTTC
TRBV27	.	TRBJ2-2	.	CASSPQGLPNTGELFF	TGTGCCAGCAGTCCGCAGGGGCTCCCCAATACCGGGGAGCTGTTTTTT
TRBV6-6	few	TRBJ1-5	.	CASSQDRNQPQHF	TGTGCCAGCAGCCAAGACAGAAATCAGCCCCAGCATTTT
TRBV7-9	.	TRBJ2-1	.	CASSLGSGKDLFF	TGTGCCAGCAGCTTAGGTTCCGGGAAAGATCTGTTCTTC
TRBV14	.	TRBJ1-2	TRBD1	CASSQEEQGRDGYTF	TGTGCCAGCAGCCAAGAGGAACAGGGGCGGGATGGCTACACCTTC
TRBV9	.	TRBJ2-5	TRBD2	CASSGTSGRAGWETQYF	TGTGCCAGCAGCGGGACTAGCGGGAGGGCCGGCTGGGAGACCCAGTACTTC
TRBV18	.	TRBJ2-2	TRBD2	CASSPVAGTNTGELFF	TGTGCCAGCTCACCCGTAGCGGGAACGAACACCGGGGAGCTGTTTTTT
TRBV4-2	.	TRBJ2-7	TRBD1	CASSLARDRAHEQYF	TGTGCCAGCAGCCTAGCCCGGGACAGGGCTCACGAGCAGTACTTC
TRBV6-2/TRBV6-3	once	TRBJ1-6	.	CASSQPTGNNSPLHF	TGTGCCAGCAGTCAGCCGACAGGAAACAATTCACCCCTCCACTTT
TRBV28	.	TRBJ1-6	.	CASSLTVYNSPLHF	TGTGCCAGCAGTTTAACAGTCTATAATTCACCCCTCCACTTT
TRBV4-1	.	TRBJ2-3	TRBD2	CASSQESRGDTDTQYF	TGCGCCAGCAGCCAAGAGTCGCGGGGGGACACAGATACGCAGTATTTT
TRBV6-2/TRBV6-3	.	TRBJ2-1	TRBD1	CASSYNLAAGGTGVNNEQFF	TGTGCCAGCAGTTACAACCTCGCAGCCGGGGGGACAGGGGTAAACAATGAGCAGTTCTTC
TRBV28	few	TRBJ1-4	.	CASSLFGAVEELFF	TGTGCCAGCAGTTTATTCGGTGCAGTCGAGGAACTGTTTTTT
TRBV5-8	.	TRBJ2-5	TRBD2	CASSLVLAGGKQETQYF	TGTGCCAGCAGCTTGGTCCTAGCGGGAGGGAAACAAGAGACCCAGTACTTC
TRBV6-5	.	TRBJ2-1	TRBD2	CASIVAGDHNEQFF	TGTGCCAGCATTGTCGCGGGGGACCACAATGAGCAGTTCTTC
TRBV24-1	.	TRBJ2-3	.	CATSDRLETDTQYF	TGTGCCACCAGTGACAGACTAGAAACAGATACGCAGTATTTT
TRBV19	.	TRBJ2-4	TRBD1	CASSTRQGRSKNIQYF	TGTGCCAGTAGTACAAGACAGGGTCGTTCCAAAAACATTCAGTACTTC
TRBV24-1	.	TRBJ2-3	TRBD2	CATSDLGTSVGTDTQYF	TGTGCCACCAGTGATTTGGGGACTAGCGTTGGCACAGATACGCAGTATTTT
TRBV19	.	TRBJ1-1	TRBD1	CASSIRGRAEAFF	TGTGCCAGTAGTATAAGGGGGCGGGCTGAAGCTTTCTTT
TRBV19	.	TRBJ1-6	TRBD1	CASSGGQGDNSPLHF	TGTGCCAGTAGTGGGGGACAGGGGGATAATTCACCCCTCCACTTT
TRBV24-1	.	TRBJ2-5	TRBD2	CATSDFSREAQETQYF	TGTGCCACCAGTGATTTCTCGCGGGAGGCCCAAGAGACCCAGTACTTC
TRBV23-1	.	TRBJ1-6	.	CASSHLGGHDSPLHF	TGCGCCAGCAGTCATTTAGGGGGTCATGATTCACCCCTCCACTTT
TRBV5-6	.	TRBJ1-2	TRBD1	CASTLHIWDRGNYGYTF	TGTGCCAGCACCCTTCACATCTGGGACAGGGGGAACTATGGCTACACCTTC
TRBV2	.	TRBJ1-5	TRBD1	CASRADRVRQPQHF	TGTGCCAGCAGGGCGGACAGGGTAAGGCAGCCCCAGCATTTT
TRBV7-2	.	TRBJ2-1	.	CASSPLSAGQFF	TGTGCCAGCAGCCCCCTGTCGGCGGGGCAGTTCTTC
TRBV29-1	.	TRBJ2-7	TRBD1	CSVGEGDREYEQYF	TGCAGCGTTGGGGAGGGGGACAGGGAATACGAGCAGTACTTC
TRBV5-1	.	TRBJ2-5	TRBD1	CASSLVGTEETQYF	TGCGCCAGCAGCTTGGTGGGGACAGAAGAGACCCAGTACTTC
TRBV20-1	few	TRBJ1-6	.	CSASLGGRRNSPLHF	TGCAGTGCTAGTCTGGGGGGAAGAAGGAATTCACCCCTCCACTTT
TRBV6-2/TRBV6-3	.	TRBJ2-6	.	CASSFRGSGANVLTF	TGTGCCAGCAGTTTTCGGGGGTCTGGGGCCAACGTCCTGACTTTC
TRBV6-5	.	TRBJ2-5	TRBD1	CASSYYPDRVRETQYF	TGTGCCAGCAGTTACTATCCCGACAGGGTGAGAGAGACCCAGTACTTC
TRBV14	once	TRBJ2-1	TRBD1	CASSHPGTGYNEQFF	TGTGCCAGCAGCCATCCCGGGACAGGGTACAATGAGCAGTTCTTC
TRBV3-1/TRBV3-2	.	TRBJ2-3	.	CASNSGGRTDTQYF	TGTGCCAGCAATTCCGGAGGCCGCACAGATACGCAGTATTTT
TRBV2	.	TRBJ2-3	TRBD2	CASAQGLAGFTDTQYF	TGTGCGTCAGCCCAGGGACTAGCGGGGTTCACAGATACGCAGTATTTT
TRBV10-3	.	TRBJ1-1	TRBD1	CAISPRQGLNTEAFF	TGTGCCATCAGTCCAAGACAGGGCCTGAACACTGAAGCTTTCTTT